This passage covers 28 T cell receptor beta chains from one sample sequenced in a study of regulatory T cells in long-lasting Graves disease. HTBI primers from iRepertoire and Arm-PCR of CDR3 regions yielded the TCR beta libraries. One entry per CDR3 protein, called by TCRdb with MiXCR from the multiplex PCR reads. This sample has 450,000 to 650,000 distinct CDR3 sequences, with more than 15% found just once. Time point described: newly diagnosed GD, antithyroid drugs for less than 3 months. Extracted PBMC RNA gave rise to the TCR library. The sample was also linked to a second study, of T cells in Graves' hyperthyroidism and ophthalmopathy.

Material: peripheral blood mononuclear cells (PBMCs), obtained at new diagnosis, from a patient treated with antithyroid drugs. Every receptor here comes from a woman aged 35-65 years with Graves disease.

Many counts were recorded for this clonotype. The CDR3 nucleotides read TGTGCCAGCAGCTACTTTACAGGGGAGCAGTTCTTC. Amino acid sequence: CASSYFTGEQFF. This chain uses TRBV7-2 with TRBJ2-1; maybe TRBD1 (6 bases). V gave up 4 bases and J gave up 10 bases, with 11 bases separating them. The CDR3 has 12 residues. The germline gives CDR1 SGHTA, CDR2 FQGNSA.

A few counts support this clonotype. This sequence joins TRBV10-3 and TRBJ2-3; TRBD2 might be the D (6 bases). The V end was cut by 8 bases, the J end by 11 bases, with 17 bases between. Germline lookup yields CDR1 ENHRY and CDR2 SYGVKD. This CDR3 has 12 residues. The chain's CDR3 is CAIRGDPPEQYF. CDR3 DNA: TGTGCCATCCGCGGGGACCCACCGGAGCAGTATTTT.

This clonotype was observed a handful of times. V usage is TRBV6-2 or TRBV6-3 and J usage is TRBJ2-7; D possibly matches TRBD1 or TRBD2 (5 bases each). The CDR3 totals 14 residues. CDR1 MNHEY and CDR2 SVGEGT come from the germline V gene. Trimming shortened V by 3 bases and J by 7 bases, and 16 bases separated the two germline ends. Here the CDR3 DNA reads TGTGCCAGCAGTTATACCGGGACCTTATGGGAGCAGTACTTC. Translation gives CASSYTGTLWEQYF.

This clonotype was recorded many times. This chain joins TRBV6-1 and TRBJ1-5; 7 bases map to TRBD1. From germline, CDR1 is MNHNS and CDR2 SASEGT. Trimming cost V 3 bases and J 9 bases; bases outside gene matches: 5. This CDR3 is 13 amino acids long. The DNA of the CDR3 is TGTGCCAGCAGTGAGACAGGGATCACGCCCCAGCATTTT. Amino acids: CASSETGITPQHF.

The chain carries TRBV2 and TRBJ1-3, with D uncertain. Germline CDR1 reads SNHLY; CDR2 reads FYNNEI. Trimming left V 6 bases short and J 3 bases short, with 6 bases between. There are 12 residues in the CDR3. The CDR3 sequence is CASRDLGNTIYF. Here the CDR3 DNA reads TGTGCCAGCAGAGACCTTGGAAACACCATATATTTT.

This clonotype was seen ten or more times. V usage is TRBV13 and J usage is TRBJ2-1; D is unclear. This CDR3 comprises 12 residues. The V gene's germline CDR1 is PRHDT and CDR2 FYEKMQ (reference sequence). V shed 1 base and J shed 15 bases, with 13 bases lying between them. The DNA for the CDR3 is TGTGCCAGCAGCTTAGCTCAGACCTTTCCGTTCTTC. Amino acid sequence: CASSLAQTFPFF. Using reference TRBV13 and TRBJ2-1 for the parts outside the CDR3, the full variable domain is AAGVIQSPRHLIKEKRETATLKCYPIPRHDTVYWYQQGPGQDPQFLISFYEKMQSDKGSIPDRFSAQQFSDYHSELNMSSLELGDSALYFCASSLAQTFPFFGPGTRLTVL.

This clonotype was recorded at least ten times. The chain combines TRBV6-2 or TRBV6-3 with TRBJ1-5; D remains unclear. Germline CDR1 reads MNHEY; CDR2 reads SVGEGT. The CDR3 covers 16 residues. Trimming stripped 6 bases from V and 4 bases from J, with 19 bases between. CDR3 coding DNA: TGTGCCAGCAGGGTTGCCGATAGGGATCGGAATCAGCCCCAGCATTTT. The encoded protein is CASRVADRDRNQPQHF.

This clonotype was observed a handful of times. The V gene is TRBV3-1, the J gene TRBJ2-3, with a weak D call TRBD2 (6 bases). The CDR3 length is 15 residues. The V end was cut by 4 bases, the J end by 3 bases, with 14 bases between. Per germline, CDR1 LGHDT and CDR2 YNNKEL (reference sequence). This chain's CDR3 is CASSRGLVSTDTQYF. In DNA, the CDR3 is TGTGCCAGCAGCCGGGGACTCGTTTCTACAGATACGCAGTATTTT.

At least ten counts were recorded for this clonotype. CDR3 region: CASSQLLRGLHPQDTQYF. The CDR3 DNA reads as TGTGCCAGCAGCCAGCTTCTCAGGGGGCTCCATCCACAGGATACGCAGTATTTT. V and J are TRBV3-1 and TRBJ2-3; 8 positions agree with TRBD1. CDR3 length: 18 amino acids. Germline V gene data show CDR1 as LGHDT and CDR2 as YNNKEL (reference sequence). Trimming took 3 bases from V and 6 from J; bases not matched to a gene: 17.

In this sample, this clonotype turned up a few times. The conserved final phenylalanine or tryptophan is absent from the CDR3, which likely points to a read error. V gene TRBV18 combines with J gene TRBJ1-1; D unresolved. The CDR3 is 13 amino acids. In germline, CDR1 is KGHSH, CDR2 LQKENI. The V end was cut by 3 bases, the J end by 1 base, with 6 bases between. This CDR3 reads CASSPGENTEAFS. The CDR3 DNA reads as TGTGCCAGCTCACCTGGAGAGAACACTGAAGCTTTCTCT.

This clonotype was seen repeatedly, ten times or more. This sequence joins TRBV18 and TRBJ2-1; D might be TRBD2 (6 bases). Germline V gene data show CDR1 as KGHSH and CDR2 as LQKENI. The CDR3 has 16 amino acids. V was cut by 1 base and J by 3 bases, with 13 bases left in between. This CDR3 reads CASSPRPGVDYNEQFF. The CDR3 region has the DNA TGTGCCAGCTCACCACGTCCGGGGGTGGACTACAATGAGCAGTTCTTC. The full variable domain, in which reference TRBV18 and TRBJ2-1 provide the parts outside the CDR3, is NAGVMQNPRHLVRRRGQEARLRCSPMKGHSHVYWYRQLPEEGLKFMVYLQKENIIDESGMPKERFSAEFPKEGPSILRIQQVVRGDSAAYFCASSPRPGVDYNEQFFGPGTRLTVL.

Many counts were recorded for this clonotype. The gene calls are TRBV5-8 and TRBJ1-1; D not resolved. The CDR3 sequence is 11 residues long. The V end lost 4 bases, the J end lost 8 bases, and 9 bases lay between the germline ends. The V gene's germline CDR1 is SGHTS and CDR2 YDEGEE. The CDR3 nucleotides are TGTGCCAGCAGCGATTCAGCGGAAGCTTTCTTT. It specifies CASSDSAEAFF.

This chain joins TRBV6-1 and TRBJ2-7; D gene uncertain. Trimming left V 5 bases short and J 0 bases short, with 14 bases between. Germline CDR1 reads MNHNS; CDR2 reads SASEGT. The CDR3 loop spans 15 amino acids. The CDR3 sequence: CASSLLGQASYEQYF. CDR3 bases: TGTGCCAGCAGTCTCCTCGGTCAGGCCTCCTACGAGCAGTACTTC.

This rearrangement joins TRBV3-1 to TRBJ1-5; TRBD1 is a possible D gene (5 bases). Trimming removed 4 bases at V and 0 bases at J, with 7 bases between. The CDR3 loop spans 14 amino acids. Germline assignment: CDR1 LGHDT and CDR2 YNNKEL (reference sequence). CDR3 amino acids: CASSPDNSNQPQHF. The CDR3 bases are TGTGCCAGCAGCCCGGACAATAGCAATCAGCCCCAGCATTTT. The full variable domain, with the rest looked up from reference TRBV3-1 and TRBJ1-5, is DTAVSQTPKYLVTQMGNDKSIKCEQNLGHDTMYWYKQDSKKFLKIMFSYNNKELIINETVPNRFSPKSPDKAHLNLHINSLELGDSAVYFCASSPDNSNQPQHFGDGTRLSIL.

The table lists this clonotype with many counts. The rearrangement links TRBV29-1 to TRBJ2-5; no reliable D call. The CDR3 has 12 amino acids. V lost 5 bases and J 0 bases, leaving 7 bases between the germline ends. Germline V gene data show CDR1 as SQVTM and CDR2 as ANQGSEA. The CDR3 region has the DNA TGCAGCGTTTGGGCCCACCAAGAGACCCAGTACTTC. Protein product: CSVWAHQETQYF.

This clonotype was observed many times. The rearrangement joins TRBV5-1 to TRBJ1-4; D is uncertain. V lost 1 base and J lost 3, with 13 bases in between. Germline CDR1 is SGHRS and CDR2 is YFSETQ. CDR3 size: 16 residues. The CDR3 loop reads CASSLRHLEANEKLFF. CDR3 DNA sequence: TGCGCCAGCAGCTTGCGTCACCTGGAGGCTAATGAAAAACTGTTTTTT.

Ten or more counts support this clonotype. The junction departs from germline at one end; a sequencing error may be responsible. This chain joins TRBV28 and TRBJ1-2; D gene uncertain. This CDR3 region has 16 residues. The germline V gene has CDR1 MDHEN and CDR2 SYDVKM. The CDR3 sequence is CASSPAHPQRLYVYTF. The CDR3 DNA follows: TGTGCCAGCAGTCCCGCCCACCCACAGAGACTCTATGTCTACACCTTC.

This clonotype has at least ten counts. The V and J genes are TRBV28 and TRBJ1-2; the match to TRBD1 covers 8 bases. V shed 3 bases and J 3 bases; nucleotides not matched to a gene: 3. This CDR3 region has 14 residues. CDR1 and CDR2 from the germline V gene are MDHEN and SYDVKM. DNA for the CDR3: TGTGCCAGCAGTTTGGCGGACAGGGACTATGGCTACACCTTC. Translated: CASSLADRDYGYTF.

This clonotype was picked up a small number of times. The chain links TRBV28 to TRBJ2-6, with D hard to call. The length of the CDR3 is 17 residues. The germline V gene has CDR1 MDHEN and CDR2 SYDVKM. Trimming stripped 5 bases from V and 0 bases from J, with 14 bases between. CDR3 sequence reads: CASSAPSLGSGANVLTF. The CDR3 nucleotides are TGTGCCAGCAGTGCCCCCTCCCTGGGCTCTGGGGCCAACGTCCTGACTTTC. Full variable domain (rest looked up from reference TRBV28 and TRBJ2-6): DVKVTQSSRYLVKRTGEKVFLECVQDMDHENMFWYRQDPGLGLRLIYFSYDVKMKEKGDIPEGYSVSREKKERFSLILESASTNQTSMYLCASSAPSLGSGANVLTFGAGSRLTVL.

The J gene is TRBJ2-7, the V gene TRBV4-1; D remains ambiguous. There are 13 residues in the CDR3. V was cut by 4 bases and J by 1 base, with 8 bases left in between. Germline CDR1 reads MGHRA; CDR2 reads YSYEKL. CDR3 DNA sequence: TGCGCCAGCAGCCTAAGCCTTTCCTACGAGCAGTACTTC. It codes for CASSLSLSYEQYF.

This chain connects TRBV6-9 to TRBJ1-4; D not resolved. The CDR3 is 14 residues long. Deletions cut 3 bases from V and 7 bases from J, with 12 bases between. Per germline, CDR1 MNHGY and CDR2 SVAAGI. CDR3 coding DNA: TGTGCCAGCAGTTACGGGAGGGATGGTGAAAAACTGTTTTTT. It is translated as CASSYGRDGEKLFF.

CDR3 DNA sequence: TGTTCGGCGGGTGGGATCTACGAGCAGTACTTC. It yields the protein CSAGGIYEQYF. This sequence joins TRBV19 and TRBJ2-7; maybe TRBD2 (5 bases). This CDR3 region has 11 residues. The germline V gene encodes CDR1 LNHDA and CDR2 SQIVND (reference sequence).

J is TRBJ2-7 and V is TRBV9; 11 bases fit TRBD2. CDR1 is SGDLS, CDR2 YYNGEE, per germline. CDR3 length equals 15 residues. After removal of 4 bases from V and 2 bases from J, the junction contained 5 bases not matched to a gene. In DNA form, the CDR3 reads TGTGCCAGCAGCCCGACTAGCGGGGAAACCTACGAGCAGTACTTC. Its protein is CASSPTSGETYEQYF.

The V call is TRBV14, the J call TRBJ2-3; unclear D gene. The J call could be wrong; TRBJ1-1 is a better fit for the DNA end. The germline V gene has CDR1 SGHDN and CDR2 FVKESK. This CDR3 is 15 amino acids long. As DNA, the CDR3 is TGTGCCAGCAGCCAAACACTGGGAGTACAACCTGAAGCTTTCTTT. It codes for CASSQTLGVQPEAFF.

The chain is built from TRBV4-1 and TRBJ2-5, with TRBD1 matching over 7 bases. The J segment lost 2 bases and the V segment lost 7 bases, leaving 10 bases of the junction unmatched. The CDR3 length is 15 residues. The germline V gene encodes CDR1 MGHRA and CDR2 YSYEKL. The CDR3, as DNA: TGCGCCAGCAAGAGGGGGCCAGCTTCACAAGAGACCCAGTACTTC. This gives the protein CASKRGPASQETQYF.

As regards this clonotype: A far larger clone is just one base off, so this is likely a read error. V usage is TRBV28 and J usage is TRBJ2-5; no reliable D call. The germline V gene encodes CDR1 MDHEN and CDR2 SYDVKM. V dropped 6 bases and J dropped 3 bases, with 2 bases sitting between them. This CDR3 has 10 residues. CDR3 coding DNA: TGTGCCAGCAGCAAAGAGACCCAGTACTTC. Translated, it gives CASSKETQYF.

This clonotype showed up many times. The CDR3 DNA follows: TGTGCCAGCAGCTTAGAGGTGAACACCGGGGAGCTGTTTTTT. Protein sequence: CASSLEVNTGELFF. J is TRBJ2-2 and V is TRBV11-2, with no clear D. The germline CDR1 and CDR2 sequences are SGHAT and FQNNGV. V lost 0 bases to trimming and J lost 1 base, with 3 bases between them. CDR3 length: 14 residues.

This clonotype has at least ten counts. Here the CDR3 DNA reads TGCAGTGCTAGAGACACTAGCGGAACCTTCTACAATGAGCAGTTCTTC. This sequence encodes CSARDTSGTFYNEQFF. The chain combines TRBV20-1 with TRBJ2-1; 8 nucleotides line up with TRBD2. Trimming took 0 bases from V and 3 from J; bases not matched to a gene: 7. Germline V gene lookup returns CDR1 DFQATT and CDR2 SNEGSKA (reference sequence). This CDR3 has 16 amino acids.